This TCR beta chain was found in a study of naive and memory T cell subsets. This clonotype was counted many times. Its antigen is undetermined. Study-wide points: The RNA method is potentially sensitive to activation and differentiation changes.

A UMI-containing oligonucleotide was joined by 3' ligation to the TCR cDNA template. Whole-blood samples were roughly 2.3 ml of peripheral blood from healthy adult volunteers. Cells were not sorted; total RNA input targeted about 1 to 1000 ng. Between the trimmed V and J ends, which lost 4 bases and 1 base, there was a span of 10 bases. There are 14 residues in the CDR3. Germline loops: CDR1 MDHEN, CDR2 SYDVKM. Ligated cDNA underwent four rounds of PCR with nested alpha and beta constant region primers and SP2. Alpha and beta constant region primers primed reverse transcription for blood and skin samples. TCRdb ran MiXCR on the 5' RACE reads and lists one entry per CDR3 protein. The sample records about 60,000 distinct CDR3 sequences, less than 10% being singletons.

This TCR came from a female donor in good health. This chain joins TRBV28 and TRBJ1-1, with D possibly being TRBD1 (6 bases). DNA for the CDR3: TGTGCCAGCAGTTGGCGACAGGCGAACACTGAAGCTTTCTTT. This translates into CASSWRQANTEAFF.